One sample yielded the 21 T cell receptor beta chains listed below, sequenced in a study of patients and donors after allogeneic stem cell transplantation. TCRdb ran MiXCR on the RT-PCR reads and lists one entry per CDR3 protein. This table has 87,000 or so distinct CDR3 sequences, roughly 4.9% appearing once. Sequenced input: blood, either unsorted or a sorted T cell fraction (not recorded which). The origin of the receptors is a human donor who was either an allogeneic HSCT recipient or a stem cell or donor lymphocyte infusion donor (not recorded which). It is not recorded whose cells these are; they may come from a transplant donor.

This clonotype was observed at least ten times. This sequence joins TRBV19 and TRBJ1-1; 7 positions agree with TRBD1. The junction had 15 bases not matched to a gene; V was cut back by 3 bases and J by 11 bases. Germline loops: CDR1 LNHDA, CDR2 SQIVND (reference sequence). This CDR3 is built from 15 residues. The CDR3 reads CASSIASGGGLRAFF. The CDR3 DNA reads TGTGCCAGTAGTATCGCTTCAGGGGGTGGACTGCGGGCTTTCTTT.

The gene calls are TRBV18 and TRBJ1-1; D ambiguous. The CDR3 has 13 residues. Germline-derived CDR1 and CDR2 are KGHSH and LQKENI. The V and J ends lost 6 bases and 1 base respectively, with 9 bases between them. In DNA form, the CDR3 reads TGTGCCAGCTCGCTCAACCAGAACACTGAAGCTTTCTTT. Encoded protein: CASSLNQNTEAFF. Using reference TRBV18 and TRBJ1-1 for the parts outside the CDR3, the full variable domain is NAGVMQNPRHLVRRRGQEARLRCSPMKGHSHVYWYRQLPEEGLKFMVYLQKENIIDESGMPKERFSAEFPKEGPSILRIQQVVRGDSAAYFCASSLNQNTEAFFGQGTRLTVV.

This clonotype occurred a few times. This rearrangement joins TRBV11-2 to TRBJ2-3, with TRBD2 matching 8 bases. The CDR3 loop spans 16 amino acids. Trimming removed 2 bases from V and 3 bases from J; junction bases left unmatched: 7. CDR1 and CDR2 from the germline V gene are SGHAT and FQNNGV. The DNA for the CDR3 is TGTGCCAGCAGCTTAAGGCGGGGGGCGCGGACAGATACGCAGTATTTT. Its translation is CASSLRRGARTDTQYF.

This clonotype appeared a few times. CDR3 residues: CSARLAEETQYF. The CDR3 DNA sequence: TGCAGTGCTAGACTAGCGGAAGAGACCCAGTACTTC. J is TRBJ2-5 and V is TRBV20-1; 7 bases match TRBD2. Germline values: CDR1 DFQATT, CDR2 SNEGSKA (reference sequence). The CDR3 is 12 amino acids. V trimming: 2 bases; J trimming: 3 bases; junction bases outside the gene matches: 0.

On this clonotype: A single base separates this from a much larger clone, so it may be a read error. This chain joins TRBV20-1 and TRBJ1-2; D call uncertain. Per germline, CDR1 DFQATT and CDR2 SNEGSKA (reference sequence). Deletions cut 0 bases from V and 6 bases from J, with 8 bases between. This CDR3 is built from 12 residues. Here the CDR3 DNA reads TGCAGTGCTAGAGATGGGGTTGATGGCTACACCTTC. Translation gives CSARDGVDGYTF.

This clonotype showed up many times. The chain joins TRBV10-3 to TRBJ2-3; the D gene is possibly TRBD2 (5 bases). V gave up 2 bases and J gave up 5 bases, with 5 bases separating them. The CDR3 consists of 12 residues. Germline CDR1 is ENHRY and CDR2 is SYGVKD. The CDR3 loop reads CAISEGLDTQYF. DNA for the CDR3: TGTGCCATCAGTGAGGGACTAGATACGCAGTATTTT.

This clonotype was detected many times. Here the CDR3 DNA reads TGTGCCACCAGCAGAGGGGACAGTAACAATGAGCAGTTCTTC. Its translation: CATSRGDSNNEQFF. V and J are TRBV15 and TRBJ2-1; 7 nucleotides line up with TRBD1. Germline V lookup: CDR1 LNHNV, CDR2 YYDKDF (reference sequence). This CDR3 is 14 amino acids long. V lost 1 base to trimming and J lost 5 bases; unmatched junction nucleotides: 2.

The table lists this clonotype with many counts. V and J are TRBV20-1 and TRBJ2-1; TRBD2 matches at 8 bases. The CDR3 is 16 amino acids. Trimming took 6 bases from V and 0 from J; bases not matched to a gene: 10. Germline CDR1 reads DFQATT; CDR2 reads SNEGSKA (reference sequence). CDR3 nucleotides: TGCAGTGCCAAGGTACGGGAGGGACGCTCCTACAATGAGCAGTTCTTC. This gives the protein CSAKVREGRSYNEQFF.

This clonotype was seen only a few times. This chain uses TRBV5-1 with TRBJ1-2; TRBD1 aligns across 10 bases. The CDR3 totals 15 residues. Germline V gene lookup returns CDR1 SGHRS and CDR2 YFSETQ. J gave up 4 bases and V 0 bases, and 3 bases lay outside the gene matches. The DNA of the CDR3 is TGCGCCAGCAGCTTGGGACAGGGGGCAAGCTATGGCTACACCTTC. Amino acids: CASSLGQGASYGYTF.

This clonotype occurred many times. The chain recombines TRBV18 with TRBJ1-2, with no clear D. Trimming pared 2 bases from V and 0 bases from J, leaving 4 bases between. The CDR3 has 13 residues. Germline CDR1 reads KGHSH; CDR2 reads LQKENI. The CDR3, as DNA: TGTGCCAGCTCACCAGGACCTAACTATGGCTACACCTTC. It encodes CASSPGPNYGYTF.

This CDR3 reads CSASRDIRNQPQHF. The CDR3 DNA follows: TGCAGTGCTTCCCGGGATATTCGCAATCAGCCCCAGCATTTT. The rearrangement links TRBV20-1 to TRBJ1-5; D is undetermined. The CDR3 runs to 14 residues. Trimming cost V 5 bases and J 2 bases, with 13 bases left between them. The V gene's germline CDR1 is DFQATT and CDR2 SNEGSKA (reference sequence).

This clonotype was picked up a small number of times. The rearrangement uses TRBV7-9 and TRBJ2-5; D is uncertain. Germline lookup yields CDR1 SEHNR and CDR2 FQNEAQ (reference sequence). Trimming pared 1 base from V and 6 bases from J, leaving 12 bases between. The CDR3 spans 14 residues. The CDR3 sequence is CASSLDRGLKTQYF. Written as DNA, the CDR3 is TGTGCCAGCAGCTTAGATCGCGGCTTGAAGACCCAGTACTTC.

This clonotype occurred many times. V is TRBV12-3 or TRBV12-4 and J is TRBJ2-7; D might be TRBD2 (6 bases). V was shortened by 6 bases and J by 0 bases, with 15 bases between the two germline ends. The CDR3 sequence is 15 residues long. The chain's CDR3 is CASSGGDRSSYEQYF. The CDR3 bases are TGTGCCAGCAGCGGAGGGGATCGGAGCTCCTACGAGCAGTACTTC.

The table lists this clonotype with many counts. The gene calls are TRBV10-3 and TRBJ1-6; no clear D gene. V was pared by 4 bases and J by 7 bases, with 8 bases between. The CDR3 covers 13 residues. Germline CDR1 is ENHRY and CDR2 is SYGVKD. This CDR3 reads CAISGGINSPLHF. The CDR3 DNA sequence: TGTGCCATCAGTGGTGGCATCAATTCACCCCTCCACTTT.

The sample holds many counts of this clonotype. V gene TRBV18 combines with J gene TRBJ2-1; TRBD2 might be the D (6 bases). This CDR3 spans 16 amino acids. CDR1 is KGHSH and CDR2 is LQKENI in the germline V gene. The V end lost 3 bases, the J end lost 2 bases, and 14 bases lay between the germline ends. DNA of the CDR3: TGTGCCAGCTCACCTGTAGGAGGGGATACCTACAATGAGCAGTTCTTC. Translated: CASSPVGGDTYNEQFF.

This clonotype was detected ten times or more. This chain joins TRBV5-1 and TRBJ2-3, with D perhaps matching TRBD1 or TRBD2 (6 bases each). CDR1 and CDR2 (germline): SGHRS, YFSETQ. The CDR3 consists of 17 residues. V lost 1 base, J lost 0 bases, and 15 bases lay in between. The CDR3 protein is CASSLSGAVQSTDTQYF. In DNA form, the CDR3 reads TGCGCCAGCAGCTTGTCGGGGGCCGTCCAAAGCACAGATACGCAGTATTTT.

The sample holds a few counts of this clonotype. This rearrangement joins TRBV20-1 to TRBJ2-7; TRBD2 agrees at 15 bases. The CDR3 consists of 20 residues. Trimming at V came to 5 bases and at J to 2 bases, leaving 19 bases not matched to a gene. The V gene's germline CDR1 is DFQATT and CDR2 SNEGSKA (reference sequence). The CDR3 loop reads CSAPRREWTSGRAWTYEQYF. The CDR3 coding sequence is TGCAGTGCTCCTAGGAGGGAGTGGACTAGCGGGAGGGCCTGGACCTACGAGCAGTACTTC.

This clonotype was seen repeatedly, ten times or more. The genes are TRBV6-6 and TRBJ2-2; possible D gene TRBD2, 6 bases. Trimming stripped 9 bases from V and 5 bases from J, with 13 bases between. Per germline, CDR1 MNHNY and CDR2 SVGAGI (reference sequence). There are 13 residues in the CDR3. CDR3 region: CASYVGGTGELFF. CDR3 coding DNA: TGTGCCAGTTATGTCGGGGGAACCGGGGAGCTGTTTTTT.

The table lists this clonotype with many counts. This chain joins TRBV3-1 and TRBJ1-1; no reliable D call. Per germline, CDR1 LGHDT and CDR2 YNNKEL (reference sequence). The CDR3 is 14 residues long. Trimming pared 1 base from V and 3 bases from J, leaving 9 bases between. CDR3 sequence reads: CASSQAFRDTEAFF. The CDR3 coding sequence is TGTGCCAGCAGCCAAGCTTTCCGGGACACTGAAGCTTTCTTT. Using reference TRBV3-1 and TRBJ1-1 for the parts outside the CDR3, the full variable domain is DTAVSQTPKYLVTQMGNDKSIKCEQNLGHDTMYWYKQDSKKFLKIMFSYNNKELIINETVPNRFSPKSPDKAHLNLHINSLELGDSAVYFCASSQAFRDTEAFFGQGTRLTVV.

The V and J genes are TRBV13 and TRBJ1-4; TRBD1 is a possible D gene (5 bases). Germline CDR1 reads PRHDT; CDR2 reads FYEKMQ (reference sequence). The CDR3 is 15 amino acids. Trimming shortened V by 4 bases and J by 0 bases, and 9 bases separated the two germline ends. As DNA, the CDR3 is TGTGCCAGCAGCTCCACGACAGCAACTAATGAAAAACTGTTTTTT. Translating gives CASSSTTATNEKLFF.

This sequence joins TRBV11-3 and TRBJ2-1; D unresolved. This CDR3 contains 11 residues. Trimming pared 3 bases from V and 8 bases from J, leaving 5 bases between. Germline CDR1 is SGHNT and CDR2 is YENEEA. This CDR3 reads CASSFKYEQFF. The CDR3 nucleotides read TGTGCCAGCAGCTTCAAATATGAGCAGTTCTTC.